The next 22 T cell receptor beta chains were all read from a single sample in a study of OX40 agonist ivuxolimab in advanced cancers. The table came from immunoSEQ multiplex PCR; TCRdb's copy has only in-frame clones and leaves some out. The sample has tens of thousands of clones; 92% are singletons. Sequencing was performed on CD4+ or CD8+ T cells sorted from blood, taken in a trial of the OX40 agonist ivuxolimab. The receptors derive from an adult with an advanced solid tumor such as melanoma, head and neck, liver or kidney cancer.

The sample holds a few counts of this clone. The sample contains more than one DNA sequence encoding this CDR3. The V gene is TRBV19, the J gene TRBJ2-7, with 9 bases lining up with TRBD1. The V gene end was trimmed by 5 bases and the J gene end by 2 bases; junction bases not matched to a gene: 4. This CDR3 has 14 amino acids. CDR1 is LNHDA, CDR2 SQIVND, per germline (reference sequence). The CDR3 is CASSRGQGTYEQYF. In nucleotides, the CDR3 is TGTGCCAGTAGTCGGGGACAGGGCACCTACGAGCAGTACTTC.

This rearrangement joins TRBV11-2 to TRBJ1-5, with no clear D. Germline CDR1 reads SGHAT; CDR2 reads FQNNGV. With 2 bases removed from V and 5 bases from J, the gap between germline ends came to 7 bases. The CDR3 is 13 amino acids. The CDR3 loop reads CASSLSRDQPQHF. DNA of the CDR3: TGTGCCAGCAGCTTATCACGGGATCAGCCCCAGCATTTT.

The chain couples TRBV7-9 to TRBJ2-1; no definite D call. This CDR3 comprises 14 residues. V dropped 3 bases and J dropped 5 bases, with 11 bases sitting between them. Germline CDR1 and CDR2: SEHNR and FQNEAQ (reference sequence). CDR3 sequence (DNA): TGTGCCAGCAGCTTTCAGACGGAGAACAATGAGCAGTTCTTC. Protein sequence: CASSFQTENNEQFF.

This clone has a single count. The chain recombines TRBV4-1 with TRBJ1-5, with a tentative D call TRBD1 (5 bases). Trimming took off 1 base at V and 6 bases at J, with 10 bases between the two ends. This CDR3 contains 14 residues. Germline V CDR1 and CDR2: MGHRA, YSYEKL. DNA for the CDR3: TGCGCCAGCAGCCAAGCAGGGTCGGGTCAGCCCCAGCATTTT. Translated, it gives CASSQAGSGQPQHF.

V usage is TRBV13 and J usage is TRBJ1-3, with D unclear. V lost 0 bases and J lost 0, with 6 bases in between. Germline-derived CDR1 and CDR2 are PRHDT and FYEKMQ (reference sequence). CDR3 size: 15 residues. CDR3 in amino acids: CASSLGQNSGNTIYF. CDR3 in DNA: TGTGCCAGCAGCTTAGGACAGAACTCTGGAAACACCATATATTTT.

This chain uses TRBV19 with TRBJ1-2; 7 bases align to TRBD1. CDR1 is LNHDA, CDR2 SQIVND, per germline (reference sequence). The length of the CDR3 is 18 residues. V lost 3 bases, J lost 2 bases, and 15 bases stayed unmatched. CDR3 DNA: TGTGCCAGTAGTATGCTCCGACAGGGAACTTACCTAAACTATGGCTACACCTTC. Translation: CASSMLRQGTYLNYGYTF. The variable domain in full, with the rest retrieved from reference TRBV19 and TRBJ1-2, is DGGITQSPKYLFRKEGQNVTLSCEQNLNHDAMYWYRQDPGQGLRLIYYSQIVNDFQKGDIAEGYSVSREKKESFPLTVTSAQKNPTAFYLCASSMLRQGTYLNYGYTFGSGTRLTVV.

The chain recombines TRBV4-1 with TRBJ2-3; the match to TRBD2 covers 10 bases. Germline-derived CDR1 and CDR2 are MGHRA and YSYEKL. Germline trimming cut 0 bases from V and 2 bases from J; bases unmatched to any gene: 8. The CDR3 sequence is 18 residues long. CDR3 sequence reads: CASSQDAGAGGATDTQYF. As DNA, the CDR3 is TGCGCCAGCAGCCAAGACGCAGGAGCGGGGGGGGCCACAGATACGCAGTATTTT.

This clone occurred once. The J gene is TRBJ1-4, the V gene TRBV6-1, with D tentatively TRBD1 (5 bases). Germline V gene sequence: CDR1 MNHNS, CDR2 SASEGT. This CDR3 region has 14 residues. Trimming removed 6 bases from V and 3 bases from J, with 11 bases in between. The CDR3 region has the DNA TGTGCCAGCAGGGGGACGGGACCTAATGAAAAACTGTTTTTT. Translating gives CASRGTGPNEKLFF.

The CDR3 loop is CASSLRVGEEKLFF. In DNA form, the CDR3 reads TGCGCCAGCAGCTTGCGGGTAGGAGAGGAAAAACTGTTTTTT. The V call is TRBV5-1, the J call TRBJ1-4; D is uncertain. Germline loops: CDR1 SGHRS, CDR2 YFSETQ. The CDR3 spans 14 residues. Between the trimmed V and J ends, which lost 1 base and 8 bases, there was a span of 12 bases.

The chain has TRBV19 and TRBJ2-3, with D perhaps being TRBD1 or TRBD2 (5 bases each). Germline V lookup: CDR1 LNHDA, CDR2 SQIVND (reference sequence). Trimming stripped 7 bases from V and 2 bases from J, with 16 bases between. This CDR3 region has 15 residues. For the CDR3, the DNA is TGTGCCAGTAAGGGGAGCCTCACCAACACAGATACGCAGTATTTT. Translating it yields CASKGSLTNTDTQYF.

This chain connects TRBV2 to TRBJ1-1, with D uncertain. V was trimmed by 2 bases and J by 2 bases, leaving 9 bases between them. From germline, CDR1 is SNHLY and CDR2 FYNNEI. The CDR3 spans 14 residues. CDR3 residues: CASSEFEGNTEAFF. The CDR3 DNA reads as TGTGCCAGCAGTGAATTCGAGGGAAACACTGAAGCTTTCTTT.

J is TRBJ1-6 and V is TRBV6-5; D possibly corresponds to TRBD1 (5 bases). Trimming removed 5 bases at V and 7 bases at J, with 12 bases between. The CDR3 spans 14 residues. The germline V gene has CDR1 MNHEY and CDR2 SVGAGI. DNA of the CDR3: TGTGCCAGCAGTCTACAGGTGTACAATTCACCCCTCCACTTT. It specifies CASSLQVYNSPLHF.

This clone was observed once. The chain carries TRBV10-1 and TRBJ2-2, with 10 bases lining up with TRBD2. V lost 3 bases, J lost 5 bases, and 12 bases stayed unmatched. Looked up from germline, CDR1 is WNHNN and CDR2 is SYGVQD (reference sequence). This CDR3 spans 18 amino acids. The CDR3 reads CASSDQIAGGSGTGELFF. The CDR3 nucleotides are TGCGCCAGCAGTGACCAAATAGCGGGGGGATCAGGGACCGGGGAGCTGTTTTTT.

The rearrangement joins TRBV11-2 to TRBJ2-3, with TRBD1 matching over 7 bases. The V gene end was trimmed by 6 bases and the J gene end by 3 bases; junction bases not matched to a gene: 9. The CDR3 extends over 15 amino acids. Germline V CDR1 and CDR2: SGHAT, FQNNGV. CDR3 protein: CASSPRQGRTDTQYF. The CDR3 DNA follows: TGTGCCAGCAGTCCGAGACAGGGACGGACAGATACGCAGTATTTT.

The chain employs TRBV9 and TRBJ1-1; D gene ambiguous. Trimming removed 4 bases from V and 6 bases from J, with 7 bases in between. The germline V gene encodes CDR1 SGDLS and CDR2 YYNGEE. This CDR3 spans 11 amino acids. Here the CDR3 reads CASSPLSEAFF. As DNA, the CDR3 is TGTGCCAGCAGCCCTTTATCTGAAGCTTTCTTT. The variable domain in full, with the rest retrieved from reference TRBV9 and TRBJ1-1, is DSGVTQTPKHLITATGQRVTLRCSPRSGDLSVYWYQQSLDQGLQFLIQYYNGEERAKGNILERFSAQQFPDLHSELNLSSLELGDSALYFCASSPLSEAFFGQGTRLTVV.

This clone was observed once. The V and J genes are TRBV29-1 and TRBJ2-5, with no clear D. Trimming pared 7 bases from V and 5 bases from J, leaving 11 bases between. The CDR3 has 11 residues. Germline CDR1 reads SQVTM; CDR2 reads ANQGSEA. The DNA of the CDR3 is TGCAGCGGGGTTTCGGAGGAGACCCAGTACTTC. Translated: CSGVSEETQYF. The variable domain in full, completed from reference TRBV29-1 and TRBJ2-5, reads SAVISQKPSRDICQRGTSLTIQCQVDSQVTMMFWYRQQPGQSLTLIATANQGSEATYESGFVIDKFPISRPNLTFSTLTVSNMSPEDSSIYLCSGVSEETQYFGPGTRLLVL.

The V call is TRBV5-1, the J call TRBJ2-7, with D perhaps TRBD1 (6 bases). The CDR3 is 13 residues long. V lost 0 bases, J lost 11 bases, and 15 bases lay in between. Germline lookup yields CDR1 SGHRS and CDR2 YFSETQ. The CDR3, as DNA: TGCGCCAGCAGCTTGGATGGGACATCCTTTGAGTACTTC. Encoded protein: CASSLDGTSFEYF.

This clone was picked up a small number of times. Other DNA sequences from this sample encode an identical CDR3 as well. This chain uses TRBV5-4 with TRBJ1-2, with 8 bases fitting TRBD1. CDR1 is SGHNT, CDR2 YYREEE, per germline (reference sequence). CDR3 length: 13 amino acids. V dropped 3 bases and J dropped 4; count of bases not matched to a gene: 2. CDR3: CASSSDRGYGYTF. The CDR3 region has the DNA TGTGCCAGCAGCTCCGACAGGGGCTATGGCTACACCTTC. Based on the CDR3 plus reference TRBV5-4 and TRBJ1-2, the full variable domain is ETGVTQSPTHLIKTRGQQVTLRCSSQSGHNTVSWYQQALGQGPQFIFQYYREEENGRGNFPPRFSGLQFPNYSSELNVNALELDDSALYLCASSSDRGYGYTFGSGTRLTVV.

This rearrangement joins TRBV5-4 to TRBJ2-7; either TRBD1 or TRBD2 may fit D (5 bases each). CDR1 SGHNT and CDR2 YYREEE come from the germline V gene (reference sequence). V was trimmed by 6 bases and J by 5 bases, leaving 18 bases between them. The CDR3 covers 14 residues. CDR3 nucleotide sequence: TGTGCCAGCAAGCTTTTCCGGGACCCCAACGAGCAGTACTTC. This sequence encodes CASKLFRDPNEQYF.

The J gene is TRBJ1-2, the V gene TRBV6-6; 7 nucleotides agree with TRBD1. The CDR3 has 13 amino acids. Per germline, CDR1 MNHNY and CDR2 SVGAGI (reference sequence). Germline trimming cut 2 bases from V and 3 bases from J; bases unmatched to any gene: 0. The CDR3 coding sequence is TGTGCCAGCAGTTACCAGGGGGACTATGGCTACACCTTC. It specifies CASSYQGDYGYTF.

V gene TRBV10-3 combines with J gene TRBJ1-5; D gene uncertain. CDR1 is ENHRY, CDR2 SYGVKD, per germline. The CDR3 contains 15 residues. Trimming stripped 10 bases from V and 1 base from J, with 17 bases between. CDR3 sequence reads: CATTGETLSNQPQHF. CDR3 bases: TGTGCCACTACCGGGGAGACACTCAGCAATCAGCCCCAGCATTTT.

This sequence joins TRBV6-6 and TRBJ1-3; D is unclear. CDR3 length: 12 residues. CDR1 and CDR2 from the germline V gene are MNHNY and SVGAGI (reference sequence). V gave up 2 bases and J gave up 4 bases, with 3 bases separating them. The CDR3 loop is CASSYVGNTIYF. The CDR3 nucleotides read TGTGCCAGCAGTTACGTAGGAAACACCATATATTTT.